The present T cell receptor (beta chain) was sequenced within a study of OX40 agonist ivuxolimab in advanced cancers. At the level of the study: Hepatocellular carcinoma, melanoma, renal cell or head and neck cancer occurred in dose-escalation patients.

With respect to this clone: Its antigen is still unknown.

Findings and caveats of the study: Both blood CD4+ and CD8+ T cells showed clonal growth by week 6 at 0.1 to 3.0 mg/kg. The specificity for antigen of the expanded peripheral T cells was not determined.

The method was immunoSEQ multiplex PCR; TCRdb's version includes in-frame clones alone and lacks a portion of them. The profile covers 45,000 to 60,000 clones, with roughly three quarters appearing a single time and around 2.7% taken by the ten largest. Germline CDR1 reads SGHTA; CDR2 reads FQGTGA. V lost 7 bases to trimming and J lost 0 bases; unmatched junction nucleotides: 14. CDR3 length: 18 residues. A history of autoimmune disease or systemic immunosuppression excluded patients. Sequenced here: CD4+ or CD8+ T cells sorted from blood, sampled in a trial of the OX40 agonist ivuxolimab. The rearrangement uses TRBV7-3 and TRBJ1-3; TRBD1 matches at 8 bases. This TCR was sampled from an adult with an advanced solid tumor such as melanoma, head and neck, liver or kidney cancer. CDR3 sequence reads: CASNDSKQGVFSGNTIYF. For the CDR3, the DNA is TGTGCCAGCAACGACTCAAAACAGGGGGTTTTCTCTGGAAACACCATATATTTT.